This T cell receptor beta chain was captured by sequencing in a study of T cell responses to AZD1222 COVID-19 vaccine. Study-wide points: Spike as a whole was targeted by vaccine-associated CD4 TCRs, dominant at 160-218 and 743-854.

This CDR3 region has 16 residues. The J segment lost 5 bases and the V segment lost 1 base, leaving 10 bases of the junction unmatched. Per the germline V gene, CDR1 is SGHRS and CDR2 is YFSETQ. Some clones are missing from TCRdb's copy, which holds only in-frame ones; the method was immunoSEQ multiplex PCR. The repertoire holds about 110,000 clones, with roughly 90% as singletons. For this clone: The antigen is unknown.

The source was peripheral blood, collected on day 0 of AZD1222 vaccination. The receptor comes from an adult in good health. V usage is TRBV5-1 and J usage is TRBJ2-3; 7 bases fit TRBD2. For the CDR3, the DNA is TGCGCCAGCAGCTTGCATAACAGCGGGGAAGGAGATACGCAGTATTTT. This sequence encodes CASSLHNSGEGDTQYF.